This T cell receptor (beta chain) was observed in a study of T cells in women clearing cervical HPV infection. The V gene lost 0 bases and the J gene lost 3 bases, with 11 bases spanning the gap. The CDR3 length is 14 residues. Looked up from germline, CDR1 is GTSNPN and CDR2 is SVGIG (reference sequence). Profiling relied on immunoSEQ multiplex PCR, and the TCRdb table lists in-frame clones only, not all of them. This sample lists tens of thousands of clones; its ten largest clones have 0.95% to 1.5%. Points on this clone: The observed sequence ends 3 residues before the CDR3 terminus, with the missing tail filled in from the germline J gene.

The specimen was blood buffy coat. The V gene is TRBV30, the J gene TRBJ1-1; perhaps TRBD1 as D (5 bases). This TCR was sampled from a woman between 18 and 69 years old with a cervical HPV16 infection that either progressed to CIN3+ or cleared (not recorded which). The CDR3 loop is CAWSVMAGHTEAFF. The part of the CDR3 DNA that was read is TGTGCCTGGAGTGTAATGGCAGGGCACACTGAA. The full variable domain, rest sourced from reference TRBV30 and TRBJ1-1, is SQTIHQWPATLVQPVGSPLSLECTVEGTSNPNLYWYRQAAGRGLQLLFYSVGIGQISSEVPQNLSASRPQDRQFILSSKKLLLSDSGFYLCAWSVMAGHTEAFFGQGTRLTVV.